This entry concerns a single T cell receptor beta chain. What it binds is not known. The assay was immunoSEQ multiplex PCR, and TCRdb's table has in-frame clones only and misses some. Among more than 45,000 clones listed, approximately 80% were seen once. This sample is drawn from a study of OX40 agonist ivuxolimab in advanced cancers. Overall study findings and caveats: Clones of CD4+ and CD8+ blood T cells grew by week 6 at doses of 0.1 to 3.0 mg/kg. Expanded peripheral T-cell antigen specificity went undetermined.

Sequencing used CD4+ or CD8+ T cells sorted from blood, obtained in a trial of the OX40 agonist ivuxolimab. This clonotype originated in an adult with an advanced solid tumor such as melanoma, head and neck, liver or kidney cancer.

DNA for the CDR3: TGTGCCAGCACCCTCCACGGCACAGGGGGCTTGGAAAAACTGTTTTTT. This sequence encodes CASTLHGTGGLEKLFF. This chain joins TRBV7-2 and TRBJ1-4; 9 bases align to TRBD1. CDR1 and CDR2 from the germline V gene are SGHTA and FQGNSA. The CDR3 contains 16 residues. J was trimmed by 8 bases and V by 7 bases; bases with no gene match: 14. The full variable domain, in which reference TRBV7-2 and TRBJ1-4 provide the parts outside the CDR3, is GAGVSQSPSNKVTEKGKDVELRCDPISGHTALYWYRQSLGQGLEFLIYFQGNSAPDKSGLPSDRFSAERTGGSVSTLTIQRTQQEDSAVYLCASTLHGTGGLEKLFFGSGTQLSVL.